Presented here are 3 T cell receptor beta chains from one specimen sequenced in a study of cytotoxic CD8 clonotypes in ibrutinib-treated CLL. The repertoire was sequenced with immunoSEQ multiplex PCR; TCRdb's copy has only in-frame clones and lacks some. This sample has some 28,000 clones, with around three fifths found just once. The sample in question was PBMCs, obtained before ibrutinib treatment. All receptors derive from a human donor with chronic lymphocytic leukemia.

The V and J genes are TRBV6-6 and TRBJ2-1; no clear D gene. Trimming took 6 bases from V and 5 from J, leaving 20 bases between them. From germline, CDR1 is MNHNY and CDR2 SVGAGI (reference sequence). This CDR3 region has 16 residues. The CDR3 region is CASSPTMSLPDNEQFF. In DNA, the CDR3 is TGTGCCAGCAGCCCGACGATGTCTTTGCCCGACAATGAGCAGTTCTTC.

This clone was found once. The chain joins TRBV6-1 to TRBJ2-7; D not certain. Germline CDR1 is MNHNS and CDR2 is SASEGT. Trimming cost V 5 bases and J 3 bases, with 2 bases left between them. CDR3 length equals 10 residues. CDR3 in amino acids: CASSYYEQYF. The CDR3 nucleotides read TGTGCCAGCAGTTACTACGAGCAGTACTTC.

This clone is medium-sized. V usage is TRBV9 and J usage is TRBJ1-2, with TRBD1 matching 9 bases. The length of the CDR3 is 14 residues. Trimming cost V 1 base and J 7 bases; bases outside gene matches: 5. CDR1 is SGDLS, CDR2 YYNGEE, per germline. The CDR3 nucleotides are TGTGCCAGCAGCGTAACAGGGGGCTTATCTGGCTACACCTTC. Its translation is CASSVTGGLSGYTF.